The 7 T cell receptor beta chains presented below share a single source sample, sequenced in a study of identical twins. TCRdb independently ran MiXCR on the 5' RACE reads; one entry per CDR3 protein. Among 450,000 to 650,000 distinct CDR3 sequences listed, roughly 15% were seen once. These same records also appear under a second study, on yellow fever vaccine responses in identical twins.

Sequenced material: CD4+ T cells sorted from blood. Every receptor here comes from a woman under 30 in good health.

The table lists this clonotype with a few counts. The chain's CDR3 is CASSLALASGANVLTF. The CDR3 nucleotides read TGTGCCAGCAGCTTAGCTCTAGCCTCTGGGGCCAACGTCCTGACTTTC. The chain recombines TRBV11-2 with TRBJ2-6; weak D call: TRBD2 (5 bases). This CDR3 has 16 residues. Germline V CDR1 and CDR2: SGHAT, FQNNGV. Trimming took off 1 base at V and 0 bases at J, with 7 bases between the two ends.

This clonotype has a handful of counts. The chain recombines TRBV3-1 with TRBJ2-2; 8 bases are shared with TRBD1. The germline V gene has CDR1 LGHDT and CDR2 YNNKEL (reference sequence). The ends lost 2 bases at V and 1 base at J; junction bases unmatched: 3. The CDR3 has 16 amino acids. CDR3 sequence: CASSQRGTGNTGELFF. Here the CDR3 DNA reads TGTGCCAGCAGCCAAAGGGGGACAGGGAACACCGGGGAGCTGTTTTTT.

This clonotype was picked up a small number of times. The chain links TRBV7-8 to TRBJ1-4, with unresolved D. Germline values: CDR1 SGHVS, CDR2 FQNEAQ. Between the trimmed V and J ends, which lost 5 bases and 2 bases, there was a span of 21 bases. The CDR3 is 18 amino acids. The CDR3 sequence is CASSHTKIRTGTNEKLFF. For the CDR3, the DNA is TGTGCCAGCAGCCACACAAAAATCCGGACGGGTACTAATGAAAAACTGTTTTTT.

There are a few counts of this clonotype. This chain uses TRBV6-1 with TRBJ2-7; D could derive from TRBD1 or TRBD2 (5 bases each). The CDR3 runs 17 residues. V lost 6 bases, J lost 9 bases, and 30 bases lay in between. Per germline, CDR1 MNHNS and CDR2 SASEGT. The CDR3, as DNA: TGTGCCAGCAGCGGATGGGACGCAGCCGGAACCCTCCTCGGGCAGTACGTC. Protein product: CASSGWDAAGTLLGQYV.

The chain carries TRBV7-6 and TRBJ2-5; 10 positions match TRBD2. The CDR3 sequence is 17 residues long. V lost 2 bases and J lost 6; bases outside the gene matches: 12. Germline CDR1 SGHVS, CDR2 FNYEAQ. Written as DNA, the CDR3 is TGTGCCAGCAGCTTAAGGCTAGCGGGGGACCTCGTGAAGACCCAGTACTTC. As protein: CASSLRLAGDLVKTQYF.

The chain is built from TRBV28 and TRBJ2-2, with 9 bases that match TRBD2. Trimming took 7 bases from V and 7 from J; bases not matched to a gene: 16. Germline values: CDR1 MDHEN, CDR2 SYDVKM. The CDR3 extends over 17 amino acids. The CDR3 region is CASTSRGAGGRFGELFF. DNA of the CDR3: TGTGCCAGCACCAGTCGCGGAGCGGGAGGCCGTTTCGGGGAGCTGTTTTTT.

This clonotype was seen many times. The gene calls are TRBV29-1 and TRBJ2-7, with D perhaps TRBD1 (5 bases). There are 12 residues in the CDR3. Trimming left V 7 bases short and J 5 bases short, with 15 bases between. In germline, CDR1 is SQVTM, CDR2 ANQGSEA. The CDR3 is CSATTRVDEQYF. The CDR3 coding sequence is TGCAGCGCTACAACCAGGGTCGACGAGCAGTACTTC.